This TCR beta chain was found in a study of regulatory T cells in long-lasting Graves disease. Time point: newly diagnosed GD, antithyroid drugs for less than 3 months. RNA from PBMCs was the source of the TCR library. EDTA tubes received around 9 milliliters of collected peripheral blood. Germline V CDR1 and CDR2: DFQATT, SNEGSKA (reference sequence). The length of the CDR3 is 19 residues. Losses at the gene ends were 5 bases for V and 6 bases for J; bases not matched to a gene: 25. About this clonotype itself: Antigen specificity is unknown.

Study conclusions and caveats: Persistent disease was characterized by preferential usage of TRBV28, TRBJ1-2 and TRBJ2-5. Fewer public clonotypes were shared by new patients (around 990) than by persistent patients (roughly 2,600).

Sequencing libraries for TCR beta were prepared with iRepertoire HTBI primers and Arm-PCR of CDR3 regions. Per the original methods: Identification yielded 62 TRBV and 14 TRBJ segments across samples. TCRdb re-derived calls from the multiplex PCR reads in MiXCR, one entry per CDR3 protein. It is TCRdb's table, rather than the study itself, that gives the V and J calls and clone size. The data show 400,000 to 550,000 distinct CDR3 sequences, about a sixth seen once. In addition, the sample was reused for a study of T cells in Graves' hyperthyroidism and ophthalmopathy.

The chain employs TRBV20-1 and TRBJ1-5; 7 positions agree with TRBD1. This TCR came from a woman in her 30s with Graves disease. The sequencing used peripheral blood mononuclear cells (PBMCs), collected at new diagnosis, from a patient treated with antithyroid drugs. CDR3 residues: CSAATYLVDRDRRSQPQHF. The CDR3 DNA reads as TGCAGTGCTGCGACTTACCTCGTAGACAGGGACAGAAGGAGTCAGCCCCAGCATTTT.